The 9 T cell receptor delta chains given below trace back to one sample, sequenced in a study of delta chains in infants with herpesvirus infections. TCR cDNA was made from PBMC RNA with gamma- and delta-chain-specific primers. TCRdb reanalysed the RT-PCR reads with CATT. The repertoire has about 840 delta-chain clones, about 35% of them found once; the top ten carry roughly 24%. Sequences were derived from peripheral blood, sampled at time point 2 of longitudinal follow-up. These receptors came from a human donor who was a Ugandan infant, either HIV-exposed or HIV-unexposed (not recorded which).

A note on this clone: Given a far larger clone just one base away, this is likely a sequencing read error. The chain links TRDV1 to TRDJ1; D is undetermined. Trimming shortened V by 5 bases and J by 4 bases, and 20 bases separated the two germline ends. The length of the CDR3 is 16 residues. CDR1 is TSWWSYY and CDR2 is QGS in the germline V gene. The CDR3 nucleotides are TGTGCTCTTGGGATCATATGGCCCCCGAGAATCGATAAACTCATCTTT. Residues: CALGIIWPPRIDKLIF.

By share of the sample, this clone is large (0.1 to 1%). The genes are TRDV1 and TRDJ2, with 12 positions matching TRDD3. Per the germline V gene, CDR1 is TSWWSYY and CDR2 is QGS. This CDR3 comprises 28 residues. Trimming took 0 bases from V and 0 from J; bases not matched to a gene: 32. The CDR3 loop is CALGELGNLGLPMIWGIRKDTLTAQLFF. The CDR3 DNA reads TGTGCTCTTGGGGAACTGGGGAATCTCGGCCTTCCTATGATCTGGGGGATACGCAAGGATACTTTGACAGCACAACTCTTCTTT.

This clone was seen just once. A read error is possible here, since a much larger clone lies one base away. V is TRDV2 and J is TRDJ3, with 8 positions matching TRDD3. The V and J ends lost 3 bases and 0 bases, in that order; junction bases with no gene match: 12. This CDR3 comprises 20 residues. Germline-derived CDR1 and CDR2 are GEAIGNYY and EKD. As DNA, the CDR3 is TGTGCCTGTGACGGAATGGGGGATGTGAGAAGCTCCTGGGACACCCGACAGATGTTTTTC. Residues: CACDGMGDVRSSWDTRQMFF.

By proportion, this clone is medium-sized. CDR3 protein: CALGELGTPTFAIETDKLIF. The CDR3 DNA is TGTGCTCTTGGGGAACTAGGGACCCCCACTTTTGCTATTGAGACCGATAAACTCATCTTT. V and J are TRDV1 and TRDJ1; unclear D gene. Germline values: CDR1 TSWWSYY, CDR2 QGS. The CDR3 spans 20 residues. With 0 bases removed from V and 2 bases from J, the gap between germline ends came to 25 bases.

Points on this clone: This probably arose from a read error, given a far larger clone one base away. The CDR3 DNA is TGTGCCTGTGACACGGTGGGGGATACGGTCGATAAACTCATCTTT. Its protein product is CACDTVGDTVDKLIF. The chain recombines TRDV2 with TRDJ1; TRDD3 matches 11 bases. Germline V lookup: CDR1 GEAIGNYY, CDR2 EKD. Losses at the gene ends were 1 base for V and 4 bases for J; bases not matched to a gene: 4. CDR3 length: 15 amino acids.

Concerning this clone itself: This may come from a read error, since a much larger clone is one base off. The chain combines TRDV1 with TRDJ4; the match to TRDD3 covers 7 bases. With V trimmed by 3 bases and J by 2 bases, 3 bases remained unmatched. The CDR3 is 13 amino acids. Looked up from germline, CDR1 is TSWWSYY and CDR2 is QGS. The CDR3 nucleotides are TGTGCTCTTGGGGACTTGGGGGAGAGACCCCTGATCTTT. This encodes CALGDLGERPLIF.

By its share, this clone is large (0.1 to 1%). V and J are TRDV2 and TRDJ1; D might be TRDD3 (6 bases). V was clipped by 2 bases and J by 3 bases, with 18 bases between them. CDR3 length equals 16 residues. Germline CDR1 is GEAIGNYY and CDR2 is EKD. The DNA for the CDR3 is TGTGCCTGTGACAACATGGGGGGACGAACGCCCGATAAACTCATCTTT. Its translation: CACDNMGGRTPDKLIF.

A note on this clone: A single base is all that separates this from a far larger clone, so a read error is likely. This chain links TRDV1 with TRDJ1; D might be TRDD2 (5 bases). Trimming left V 2 bases short and J 7 bases short, with 23 bases between. This CDR3 contains 17 residues. From germline, CDR1 is TSWWSYY and CDR2 QGS. The CDR3 DNA follows: TGTGCTCTTGGGGAAAGCTACGTCGGCTTCCCTCTTGGTAAACTCATCTTT. Its protein product is CALGESYVGFPLGKLIF.

By share of the sample, this clone is large. The genes are TRDV1 and TRDJ1, with D perhaps TRDD2 (6 bases). The germline V gene encodes CDR1 TSWWSYY and CDR2 QGS. Between the trimmed V and J ends, which lost 6 bases and 2 bases, there was a span of 25 bases. The CDR3 loop spans 18 amino acids. CDR3 amino acids: CALGYREAFQALTDKLIF. The CDR3 nucleotides are TGTGCTCTTGGATACAGGGAGGCCTTCCAGGCATTAACCGATAAACTCATCTTT.